This T cell receptor beta chain is from a study of control samples from healthy donors and cancer patients. The repertoire was sequenced with immunoSEQ multiplex PCR; TCRdb's copy has only in-frame clones and lacks some. The sample lists about 69,000 clones, roughly 87% occurring once. The CDR3 has 17 amino acids. The sequencing input was PBMCs. The receptor was isolated from a man in his fifties or sixties with colorectal cancer. V gene TRBV12-2 combines with J gene TRBJ2-2; TRBD1, as called in the table, went unchecked against the DNA. TRBV12-2 represents a pseudogene. CDR3 residues: CASRLPCRGLNGGELFF. CDR3 nucleotides: TGTGCAAGTCGCTTACCCTGCAGGGGGCTGAACGGCGGGGAGCTGTTTTTT.